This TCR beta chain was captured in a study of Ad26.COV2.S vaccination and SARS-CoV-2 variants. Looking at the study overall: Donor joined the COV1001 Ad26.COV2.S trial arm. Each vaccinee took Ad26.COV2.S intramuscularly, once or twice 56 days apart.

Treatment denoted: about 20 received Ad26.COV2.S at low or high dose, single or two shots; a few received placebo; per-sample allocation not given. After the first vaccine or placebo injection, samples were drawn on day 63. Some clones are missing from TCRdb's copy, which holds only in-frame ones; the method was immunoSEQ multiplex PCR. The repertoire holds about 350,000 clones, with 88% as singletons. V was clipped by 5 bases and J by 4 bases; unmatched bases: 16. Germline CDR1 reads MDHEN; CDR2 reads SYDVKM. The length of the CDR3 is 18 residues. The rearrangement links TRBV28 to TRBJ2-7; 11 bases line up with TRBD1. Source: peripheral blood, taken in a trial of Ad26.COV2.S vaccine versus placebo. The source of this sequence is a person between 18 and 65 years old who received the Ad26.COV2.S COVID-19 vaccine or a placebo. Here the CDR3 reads CASSTRGTGGEVRYEQYF. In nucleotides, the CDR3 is TGTGCCAGCAGTACTCGTGGGACAGGGGGTGAAGTACGTTACGAGCAGTACTTC.